This T cell receptor (beta chain) emerged from a study of OX40 agonist ivuxolimab in advanced cancers. General study points: Determination of antigen specificity was not performed for the expanded peripheral T cells. There was clonal expansion of CD4+ and CD8+ blood T cells by week 6 at 0.1 to 3.0 mg/kg.

In the case of this clone: What it binds is not known.

Here immunoSEQ multiplex PCR was the method, and the copy in TCRdb shows in-frame clones only, minus some. The sample yields roughly 96,000 clones, approximately 80% seen once. Samples of blood were obtained at baseline, on cycle 4 day 1, and on cycle 7 day 1. CDR1 GTSNPN and CDR2 SVGIG come from the germline V gene (reference sequence). The CDR3 spans 14 residues. J was trimmed by 5 bases and V by 2 bases; bases with no gene match: 3. The gene calls are TRBV30 and TRBJ2-3; 11 bases fit TRBD1. This TCR came from an adult with an advanced solid tumor such as melanoma, head and neck, liver or kidney cancer. The specimen comprised CD4+ or CD8+ T cells sorted from blood, sampled in a trial of the OX40 agonist ivuxolimab. The CDR3 DNA sequence: TGTGCCTGGAGTCGGACAGGGGGCAAAGATACGCAGTATTTT. It is translated as CAWSRTGGKDTQYF.